The 4 T cell receptor beta chains in this list originate from one sample, sequenced in a study of T-cell memory formation after mild COVID-19. TCRdb fed the 5' RACE reads into MiXCR, producing one record per CDR3 protein. The sample yields about 340,000 distinct CDR3 sequences, less than 20% seen once. The sequencing input was PBMCs or a T cell subset sorted from them (not recorded which). Receptor source: a man between 18 and 29 years old who had mild COVID-19 (a few samples of this study predate the infection). Cell type and time point are not known.

This clonotype was seen only a few times. The chain uses TRBV7-8 and TRBJ2-3; 7 bases align to TRBD2. This CDR3 comprises 17 residues. The ends lost 3 bases at V and 3 bases at J; junction bases unmatched: 12. The germline V gene has CDR1 SGHVS and CDR2 FQNEAQ. This CDR3 is CASSFLGPGLDTDTQYF. DNA for the CDR3: TGTGCCAGCAGCTTTCTGGGACCAGGACTAGATACAGATACGCAGTATTTT.

The CDR3 bases are TGTGCCAGCAGTTTATCAGGGGGCGATTACGGCTACACCTTC. Translating it yields CASSLSGGDYGYTF. The chain joins TRBV27 to TRBJ1-2; TRBD1 matches at 7 bases. The length of the CDR3 is 14 residues. The V gene's germline CDR1 is MNHEY and CDR2 SMNVEV (reference sequence). V shed 0 bases and J 8 bases; nucleotides not matched to a gene: 6.

This clonotype was seen at least ten times. The chain is built from TRBV11-3 and TRBJ2-7; 7 nucleotides align to TRBD1. The CDR3 spans 13 residues. CDR1 and CDR2 (germline): SGHNT, YENEEA. Trimming cost V 0 bases and J 6 bases; bases outside gene matches: 2. The CDR3 sequence is CASSLESGGEQYF. The CDR3 DNA reads TGTGCCAGCAGCTTAGAGTCAGGGGGCGAGCAGTACTTC. Full variable domain (missing parts from reference TRBV11-3 and TRBJ2-7): EAGVVQSPRYKIIEKKQPVAFWCNPISGHNTLYWYLQNLGQGPELLIRYENEEAVDDSQLPKDRFSAERLKGVDSTLKIQPAELGDSAVYLCASSLESGGEQYFGPGTRLTVT.

The table lists this clonotype with a few counts. This chain joins TRBV2 and TRBJ2-7; possibly TRBD1 for D (6 bases). The V and J ends lost 5 bases and 5 bases respectively, with 13 bases between them. The CDR3 spans 13 residues. Germline CDR1 SNHLY, CDR2 FYNNEI. CDR3 residues: CASSRQESHEQYF. CDR3 DNA: TGTGCCAGCAGTCGACAGGAGTCTCACGAGCAGTACTTC. Filled out from reference TRBV2 and TRBJ2-7, the complete variable domain reads EPEVTQTPSHQVTQMGQEVILRCVPISNHLYFYWYRQILGQKVEFLVSFYNNEISEKSEIFDDQFSVERPDGSNFTLKIRSTKLEDSAMYFCASSRQESHEQYFGPGTRLTVT.